This TCR beta chain appears in the sequencing data of a study of PD-L1 blockade in urothelial cancer. Looking at the study overall: Patients began atezolizumab, 1,200 mg intravenously every 3 weeks, in about 2014. Prior chemotherapy in patients spanned 0 to 3 regimens. Blood analyses occurred 3 weeks (second dose) and 6 weeks post treatment start.

This clone was observed a handful of times. Time point denoted: pretreatment peripheral blood. This CDR3 is built from 14 residues. CDR1 and CDR2 (germline): MNHNS, SASEGT. V lost 5 bases, J lost 6 bases, and 6 bases stayed unmatched. TCRdb keeps only in-frame clones here, not all; method: immunoSEQ multiplex PCR. The repertoire includes approximately 50,000 clones, around 80% of them detected once, and more than 3% sits in the top ten. The receptor was derived from a man between 65 and 80 years old with urothelial cancer. The rearrangement joins TRBV6-1 to TRBJ2-3; 9 positions match TRBD2. This specimen was PBMCs, taken around atezolizumab (anti-PD-L1) treatment. For the CDR3, the DNA is TGTGCCAGCAGTATGAGCGGGGGGTGGGATACGCAGTATTTT. Its protein product is CASSMSGGWDTQYF.